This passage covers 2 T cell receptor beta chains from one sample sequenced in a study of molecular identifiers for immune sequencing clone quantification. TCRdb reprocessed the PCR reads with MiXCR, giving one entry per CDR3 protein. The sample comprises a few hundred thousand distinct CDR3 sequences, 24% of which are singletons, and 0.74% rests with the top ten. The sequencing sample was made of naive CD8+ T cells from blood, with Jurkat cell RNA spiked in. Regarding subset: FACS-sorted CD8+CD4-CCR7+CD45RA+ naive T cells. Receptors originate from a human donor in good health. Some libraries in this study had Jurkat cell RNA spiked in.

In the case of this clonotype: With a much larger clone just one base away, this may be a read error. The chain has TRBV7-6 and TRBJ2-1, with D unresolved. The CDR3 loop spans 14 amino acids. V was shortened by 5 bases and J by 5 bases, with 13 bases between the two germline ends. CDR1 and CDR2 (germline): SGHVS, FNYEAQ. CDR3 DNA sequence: TGTGCCAGCAGCCCCGCCAGGCGCCACAATGAGCAGTTCTTC. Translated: CASSPARRHNEQFF.

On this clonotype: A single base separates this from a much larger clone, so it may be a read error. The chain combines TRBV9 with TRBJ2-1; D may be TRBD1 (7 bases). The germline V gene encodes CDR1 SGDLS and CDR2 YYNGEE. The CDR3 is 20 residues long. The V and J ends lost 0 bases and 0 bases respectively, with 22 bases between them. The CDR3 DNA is TGTGCCAGCAGCGTAGGTCGTCTAGCGAGGGGGCTAAGCTCCTACAATGAGCAGTTCTTC. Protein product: CASSVGRLARGLSSYNEQFF.